The 9 T cell receptor beta chains listed next were all sequenced from one sample in a study of CD8+CD57+ T cells in acquired aplastic anemia (dated 2018 in TCRdb). Sequenced on an Illumina HiSeq 2000. Profiling of TCR beta VDJ combinations and CDR3 sequences used genomic DNA as the template. TCRdb trimmed the raw reads at Q25, called clones with MiXCR and kept productive beta chains. Merged by CDR3 protein, the rows form single entries marked with the most common genes and DNA. The sample table records 150,000 to 200,000 distinct CDR3 sequences; under 75% of these occur just once. Roughly 42% of the sample is taken by the ten largest. Sequenced sample: sorted CD4+, CD8+, or CD8+CD57+ T cells (not recorded which) from PBMCs. These receptors were obtained from a human donor in good health.

This clonotype was detected ten times or more. The chain has TRBV7-9 and TRBJ2-1; D gene unclear. Trimming left V 1 base short and J 7 bases short, with 8 bases between. The CDR3 is 13 residues long. Germline CDR1 and CDR2: SEHNR and FQNEAQ (reference sequence). The chain's CDR3 is CASSLVRINEQFF. For the CDR3, the DNA is TGTGCCAGCAGCTTAGTGCGGATTAATGAGCAGTTCTTC.

The rearrangement links TRBV2 to TRBJ2-3, with 7 bases lining up with TRBD1. V shed 6 bases and J 2 bases; nucleotides not matched to a gene: 17. The germline gives CDR1 SNHLY, CDR2 FYNNEI. The CDR3 is made up of 18 amino acids. This CDR3 is CASRLPGRRDRFTDTQYF. The CDR3 nucleotides read TGTGCCAGCAGACTTCCGGGTCGACGGGACAGATTCACAGATACGCAGTATTTT.

This chain joins TRBV20-1 and TRBJ2-1; 9 positions match TRBD1. The CDR3 runs to 16 residues. Germline V lookup: CDR1 DFQATT, CDR2 SNEGSKA (reference sequence). V trimming: 4 bases; J trimming: 3 bases; junction bases outside the gene matches: 10. Here the CDR3 reads CSANPGQGIVYNEQFF. The CDR3 nucleotides are TGCAGTGCTAATCCGGGACAGGGTATCGTCTACAATGAGCAGTTCTTC.

The genes are TRBV7-9 and TRBJ1-6; D uncertain. The CDR3 totals 14 residues. V lost 1 base and J lost 7, with 8 bases in between. Germline lookup yields CDR1 SEHNR and CDR2 FQNEAQ (reference sequence). CDR3 region: CASSLGGINSPLHF. The CDR3 DNA reads TGTGCCAGCAGCTTAGGAGGGATCAATTCACCCCTCCACTTT.

The gene calls are TRBV5-4 and TRBJ1-2; 7 bases match TRBD1. Looked up from germline, CDR1 is SGHNT and CDR2 is YYREEE (reference sequence). Losses at the gene ends were 6 bases for V and 5 bases for J; bases not matched to a gene: 10. This CDR3 spans 14 amino acids. The CDR3 DNA reads as TGTGCCAGCACCGTTACACAGGGGAAGTATGGCTACACCTTC. Amino acids: CASTVTQGKYGYTF.

This clonotype was seen a handful of times. A much larger clone sits a single nucleotide away, making a read error possible. The rearrangement uses TRBV7-9 and TRBJ2-1, with TRBD1 as a possible D gene (7 bases). Trimming took 1 base from V and 6 from J, leaving 19 bases between them. This CDR3 is built from 17 residues. Germline V lookup: CDR1 SEHNR, CDR2 FQNEAQ (reference sequence). The CDR3 DNA is TGTGCCAGCAGCTTAGTGGGGCAGGGGGGAAGGTCCAATGAGCAGTTCTTC. Translated: CASSLVGQGGRSNEQFF.

The genes are TRBV30 and TRBJ1-1; TRBD1 matches 7 bases. The germline V gene has CDR1 GTSNPN and CDR2 SVGIG (reference sequence). Unmatched junction bases numbered 11, after V lost 4 bases and J lost 3 bases. The CDR3 is 15 residues long. The CDR3 coding sequence is TGTGCCTGGACCTTGGCCGGAGGGGGCTACACTGAAGCTTTCTTT. Translation gives CAWTLAGGGYTEAFF.

The CDR3 protein is CASSYRVQETQYF. CDR3 in DNA: TGTGCCAGCAGCTACCGGGTCCAAGAGACCCAGTACTTC. The V gene is TRBV7-2, the J gene TRBJ2-5; D remains ambiguous. This CDR3 region has 13 residues. The V gene lost 4 bases and the J gene lost 1 base, with 7 bases spanning the gap. CDR1 is SGHTA, CDR2 FQGNSA, per germline.

The sample holds one count of this clonotype. V usage is TRBV7-8 and J usage is TRBJ1-5; 8 positions match TRBD1. The DNA end is a closer match to TRBJ2-2, so the J assignment may be wrong. The CDR3 spans 15 residues. CDR1 and CDR2 from the germline V gene are SGHVS and FQNEAQ. In DNA, the CDR3 is TGTGCCAGCAGCTTACCAGGGGGCAATGGCGGGGAGCTGTTTTTT. Translating gives CASSLPGGNGGELFF.